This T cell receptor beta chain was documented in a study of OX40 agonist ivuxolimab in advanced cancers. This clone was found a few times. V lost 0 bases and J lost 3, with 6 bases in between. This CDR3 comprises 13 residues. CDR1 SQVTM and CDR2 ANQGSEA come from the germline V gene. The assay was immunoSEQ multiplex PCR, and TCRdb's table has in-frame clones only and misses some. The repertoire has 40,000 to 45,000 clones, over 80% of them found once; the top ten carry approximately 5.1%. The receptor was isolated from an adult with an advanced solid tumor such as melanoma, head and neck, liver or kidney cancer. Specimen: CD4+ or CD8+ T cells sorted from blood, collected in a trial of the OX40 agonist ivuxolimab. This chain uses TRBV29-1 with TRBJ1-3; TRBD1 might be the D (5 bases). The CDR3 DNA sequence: TGCAGCGTTGAAGACAGGGTTGGAAACACCATATATTTT. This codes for CSVEDRVGNTIYF.